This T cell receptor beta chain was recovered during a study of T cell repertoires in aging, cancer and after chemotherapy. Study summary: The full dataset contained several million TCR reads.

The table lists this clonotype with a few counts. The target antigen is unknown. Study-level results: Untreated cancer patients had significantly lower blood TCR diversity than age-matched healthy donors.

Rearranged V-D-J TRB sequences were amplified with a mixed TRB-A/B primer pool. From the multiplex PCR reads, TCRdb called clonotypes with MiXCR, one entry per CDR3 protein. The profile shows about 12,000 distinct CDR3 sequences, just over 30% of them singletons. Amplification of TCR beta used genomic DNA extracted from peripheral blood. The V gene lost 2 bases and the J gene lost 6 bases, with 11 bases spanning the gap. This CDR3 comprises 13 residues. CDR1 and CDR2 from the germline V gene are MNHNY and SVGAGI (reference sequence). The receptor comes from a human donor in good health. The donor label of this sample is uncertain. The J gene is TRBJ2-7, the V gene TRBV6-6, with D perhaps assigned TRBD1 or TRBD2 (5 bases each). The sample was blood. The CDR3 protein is CASSYGPGTEQYF. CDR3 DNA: TGTGCCAGCAGTTACGGCCCGGGGACCGAGCAGTACTTC.